This section outlines one T cell receptor (beta chain) sequence together with its context. The antigen remains unidentified. CDR1 is LNHDA, CDR2 SQIVND, per germline (reference sequence). This CDR3 is built from 12 residues. V lost 6 bases to trimming and J lost 4 bases, with 9 bases between them. This sample stems from a study of T cell responses to AZD1222 COVID-19 vaccine. The study, taken as a whole, reports: Regions left unmutated in variants are reportedly the target of nearly half of spike-specific TCRs.

Libraries were prepared by immunoSEQ multiplex PCR; TCRdb keeps only in-frame clonotypes and omits some of them. Of 110,000 to 150,000 clones in the sample, about 93% were seen once. The starting material was peripheral blood, obtained on day 0 of AZD1222 vaccination. The rearrangement uses TRBV19 and TRBJ1-1; D might be TRBD1 (6 bases). The TCR comes from an adult in good health. The CDR3 loop is CASSQGSTEAFF. The CDR3 region has the DNA TGTGCCAGTAGCCAGGGGTCCACTGAAGCTTTCTTT.